The TCR beta chain under discussion was sequenced for a study of shared clonotypes between healthy human individuals. The V end lost 0 bases, the J end lost 3 bases, and 6 bases lay between the germline ends. From germline, CDR1 is SGHDT and CDR2 YYEEEE. The CDR3 is 14 amino acids. Replicate PCRs run on sorted subsets employed 200 ng DNA, roughly 30,000 T cell genomes. Using immunoSEQ multiplex PCR, the repertoire was profiled, and TCRdb retains in-frame clones only, with some absent. The sample yields a few million clones, just over 90% seen once. The rearrangement joins TRBV5-6 to TRBJ1-4; D is unclear. Sequencing was carried out using naive CD4+ T cells sorted from blood. Indicated subset: CD45RA+ positively selected. The TCR originated in a man between 18 and 35 years old in good health. The DNA of the CDR3 is TGTGCCAGCAGCTTGGATGGAGCTAATGAAAAACTGTTTTTT. Its translation is CASSLDGANEKLFF.